Following are 10 T cell receptor beta chains from one sample sequenced in a study of identical twins. One entry per CDR3 protein, called by TCRdb with MiXCR from the 5' RACE reads. The sample lists roughly 700,000 distinct CDR3 sequences, approximately 9% seen once, with 0.8% to 1% in the top ten. The same sample was also used in a study of yellow fever vaccine responses in identical twins.

Sequences were obtained from PBMCs. The receptors shown here come from a woman in her late teens or twenties in good health.

The chain combines TRBV10-3 with TRBJ2-1; D may be TRBD2 (5 bases). This CDR3 is 13 amino acids long. Looked up from germline, CDR1 is ENHRY and CDR2 is SYGVKD. V was shortened by 3 bases and J by 4 bases, with 7 bases between the two germline ends. The CDR3 loop reads CAISDSGYNEQFF. In DNA form, the CDR3 reads TGTGCCATCAGTGATTCGGGGTACAATGAGCAGTTCTTC.

This chain links TRBV5-1 with TRBJ2-1; D may be TRBD2 (5 bases). Per the germline V gene, CDR1 is SGHRS and CDR2 is YFSETQ. The CDR3 is 14 residues long. The ends were cut back, 3 bases at V and 9 bases at J, with 16 bases in the middle. The CDR3 spells CASSSGKEGLEQFF. The CDR3 coding sequence is TGCGCCAGCAGCTCAGGAAAAGAGGGCCTTGAGCAGTTCTTC. Complete variable domain (other parts from reference TRBV5-1 and TRBJ2-1): KAGVTQTPRYLIKTRGQQVTLSCSPISGHRSVSWYQQTPGQGLQFLFEYFSETQRNKGNFPGRFSGRQFSNSRSEMNVSTLELGDSALYLCASSSGKEGLEQFFGPGTRLTVL.

V and J are TRBV12-3 or TRBV12-4 and TRBJ2-4; D gene uncertain. Trimming cost V 6 bases and J 8 bases, with 20 bases left between them. The CDR3 is 15 amino acids. In DNA form, the CDR3 reads TGTGCCAGCAGCCCTCAGCTCTCAAGCCAGGACATTCAGTACTTC. This gives the protein CASSPQLSSQDIQYF.

This clonotype was counted between two and nine times. The V and J genes are TRBV29-1 and TRBJ2-1; 9 nucleotides line up with TRBD1. The V and J ends lost 7 bases and 4 bases, in that order; junction bases with no gene match: 5. The CDR3 runs 13 residues. Per the germline V gene, CDR1 is SQVTM and CDR2 is ANQGSEA. The CDR3: CSDGTGPYNEQFF. CDR3 in DNA: TGCAGCGACGGGACAGGGCCGTACAATGAGCAGTTCTTC.

This clonotype occurred a few times. The chain uses TRBV29-1 and TRBJ2-2; D may be TRBD2 (5 bases). V was clipped by 5 bases and J by 3 bases, with 7 bases between them. The CDR3 totals 12 residues. CDR1 is SQVTM and CDR2 is ANQGSEA in the germline V gene. The CDR3 DNA reads TGCAGCGTTTTGCGGGACACCGGGGAGCTGTTTTTT. Amino acid sequence: CSVLRDTGELFF.

This clonotype was picked up a small number of times. In DNA form, the CDR3 reads TGTGCCAGCAGCCAATTCAAAGATACGCAGTATTTT. Its protein is CASSQFKDTQYF. The chain links TRBV7-3 to TRBJ2-3, with D uncertain. CDR1 SGHTA and CDR2 FQGTGA come from the germline V gene. The CDR3 covers 12 residues. Trimming left V 5 bases short and J 5 bases short, with 8 bases between.

In its sample, this clonotype was seen a few times. J is TRBJ1-5 and V is TRBV5-1; perhaps TRBD1 as D (5 bases). Germline V lookup: CDR1 SGHRS, CDR2 YFSETQ. This CDR3 has 15 amino acids. V gave up 4 bases and J gave up 4 bases, with 15 bases separating them. CDR3 DNA sequence: TGCGCCAGCAGCCCAATGGGGACCGGGAATCAGCCCCAGCATTTT. It is translated as CASSPMGTGNQPQHF.

This clonotype came up many times. The chain links TRBV12-3 or TRBV12-4 to TRBJ2-7; D is ambiguous. With 6 bases removed from V and 6 bases from J, the gap between germline ends came to 9 bases. The CDR3 has 11 amino acids. The CDR3 DNA reads TGTGCCAGCAGCCCCACGGGCGAGCAGTACTTC. Its protein product is CASSPTGEQYF.

The table lists this clonotype with many counts. The chain carries TRBV7-8 and TRBJ2-7; the D is unclear. V dropped 5 bases and J dropped 0 bases, with 11 bases sitting between them. This CDR3 comprises 14 residues. Germline lookup yields CDR1 SGHVS and CDR2 FQNEAQ. The CDR3 DNA is TGTGCCAGCAGCCCCCGTCCGGACTCCTACGAGCAGTACTTC. Its translation: CASSPRPDSYEQYF.

This clonotype turned up a few times. The V call is TRBV7-4, the J call TRBJ2-5, with TRBD2 matching over 10 bases. Germline V gene data show CDR1 as SGHVT and CDR2 as SQSDAQ. V shed 0 bases and J 5 bases; nucleotides not matched to a gene: 3. The CDR3 length is 15 residues. CDR3 DNA sequence: TGTGCCAGCAGCTTAGCAGCGGGGGGGCGTGAGACCCAGTACTTC. This encodes CASSLAAGGRETQYF.